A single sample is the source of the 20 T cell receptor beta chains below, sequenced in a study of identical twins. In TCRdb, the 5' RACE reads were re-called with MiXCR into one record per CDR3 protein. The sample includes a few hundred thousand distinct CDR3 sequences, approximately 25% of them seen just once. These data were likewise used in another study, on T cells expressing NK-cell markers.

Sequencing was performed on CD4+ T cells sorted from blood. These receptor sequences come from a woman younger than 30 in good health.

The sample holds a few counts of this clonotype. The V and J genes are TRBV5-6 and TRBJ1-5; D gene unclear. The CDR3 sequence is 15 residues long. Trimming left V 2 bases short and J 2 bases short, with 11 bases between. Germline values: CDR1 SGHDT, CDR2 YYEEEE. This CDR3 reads CASSFRGPGNQPQHF. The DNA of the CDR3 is TGTGCCAGCAGCTTTCGTGGTCCCGGCAATCAGCCCCAGCATTTT. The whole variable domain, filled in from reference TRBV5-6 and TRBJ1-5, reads DAGVTQSPTHLIKTRGQQVTLRCSPKSGHDTVSWYQQALGQGPQFIFQYYEEEERQRGNFPDRFSGHQFPNYSSELNVNALLLGDSALYLCASSFRGPGNQPQHFGDGTRLSIL.

CDR3 loop: CASITPGTSGRGFF. The CDR3 coding sequence is TGTGCCAGCATAACCCCCGGGACTAGCGGGAGGGGCTTCTTC. This chain joins TRBV6-1 and TRBJ2-1; 16 bases agree with TRBD2. Germline V gene data show CDR1 as MNHNS and CDR2 as SASEGT. The CDR3 contains 14 residues. Trimming took 7 bases from V and 16 from J; bases not matched to a gene: 10.

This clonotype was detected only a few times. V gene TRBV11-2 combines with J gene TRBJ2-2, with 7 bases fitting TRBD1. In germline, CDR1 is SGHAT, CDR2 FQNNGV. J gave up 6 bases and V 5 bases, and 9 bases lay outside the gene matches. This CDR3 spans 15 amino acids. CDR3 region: CASSQTGTAPGELFF. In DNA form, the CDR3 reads TGTGCCAGCAGCCAGACAGGGACGGCCCCCGGGGAGCTGTTTTTT.

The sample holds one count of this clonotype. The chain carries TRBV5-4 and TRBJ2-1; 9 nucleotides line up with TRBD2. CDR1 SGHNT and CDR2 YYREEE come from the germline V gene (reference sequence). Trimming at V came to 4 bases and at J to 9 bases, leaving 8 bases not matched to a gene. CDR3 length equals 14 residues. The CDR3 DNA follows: TGTGCCAGCAGCCCGGGGACTAGCTATGGTGAGCAGTTCTTC. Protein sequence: CASSPGTSYGEQFF. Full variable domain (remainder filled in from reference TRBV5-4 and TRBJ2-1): ETGVTQSPTHLIKTRGQQVTLRCSSQSGHNTVSWYQQALGQGPQFIFQYYREEENGRGNFPPRFSGLQFPNYSSELNVNALELDDSALYLCASSPGTSYGEQFFGPGTRLTVL.

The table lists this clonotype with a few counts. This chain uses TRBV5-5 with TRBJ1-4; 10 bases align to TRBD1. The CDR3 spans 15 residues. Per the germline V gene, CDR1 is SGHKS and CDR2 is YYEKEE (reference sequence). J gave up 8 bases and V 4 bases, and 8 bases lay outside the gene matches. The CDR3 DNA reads TGTGCCAGCAGCCCGCGGACAGGGGGTGTGGAAAAACTGTTTTTT. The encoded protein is CASSPRTGGVEKLFF.

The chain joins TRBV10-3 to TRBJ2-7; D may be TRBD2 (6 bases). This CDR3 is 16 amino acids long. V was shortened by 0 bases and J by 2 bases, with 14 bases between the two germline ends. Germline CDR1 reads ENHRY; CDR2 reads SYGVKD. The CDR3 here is CAISESKSSDAYEQYF. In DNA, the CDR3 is TGTGCCATCAGTGAGTCGAAGTCTAGCGACGCCTACGAGCAGTACTTC.

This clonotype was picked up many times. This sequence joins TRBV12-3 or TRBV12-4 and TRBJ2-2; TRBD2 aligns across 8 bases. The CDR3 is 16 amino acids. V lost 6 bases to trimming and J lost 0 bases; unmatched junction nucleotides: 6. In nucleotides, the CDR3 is TGTGCCAGCAGCTTAAGGGGACTAGCGAACACCGGGGAGCTGTTTTTT. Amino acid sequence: CASSLRGLANTGELFF.

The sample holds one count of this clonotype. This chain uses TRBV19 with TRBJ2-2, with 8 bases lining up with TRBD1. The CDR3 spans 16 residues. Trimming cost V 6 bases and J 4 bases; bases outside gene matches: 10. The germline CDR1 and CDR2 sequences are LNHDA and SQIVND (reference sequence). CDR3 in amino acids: CASRSVRQGITGELFF. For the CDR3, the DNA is TGTGCCAGTAGGAGTGTGAGACAGGGGATCACCGGGGAGCTGTTTTTT.

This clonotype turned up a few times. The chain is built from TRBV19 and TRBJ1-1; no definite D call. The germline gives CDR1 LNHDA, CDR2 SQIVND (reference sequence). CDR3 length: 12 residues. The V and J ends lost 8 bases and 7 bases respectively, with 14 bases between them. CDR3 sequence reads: CASGYLVSEAFF. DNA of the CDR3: TGTGCCAGTGGCTATCTTGTCAGTGAAGCTTTCTTT.

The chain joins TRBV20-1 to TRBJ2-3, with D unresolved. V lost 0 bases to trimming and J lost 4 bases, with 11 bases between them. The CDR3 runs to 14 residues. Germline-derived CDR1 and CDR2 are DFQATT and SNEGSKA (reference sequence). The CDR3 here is CSARDIKAADTQYF. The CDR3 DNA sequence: TGCAGTGCTAGAGACATAAAGGCCGCAGATACGCAGTATTTT.

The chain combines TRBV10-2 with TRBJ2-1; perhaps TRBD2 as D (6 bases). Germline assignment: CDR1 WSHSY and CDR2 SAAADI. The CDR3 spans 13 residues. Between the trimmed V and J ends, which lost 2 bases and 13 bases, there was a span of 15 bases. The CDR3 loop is CASSEPGVRVQFF. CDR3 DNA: TGCGCCAGCAGTGAGCCGGGGGTTAGGGTTCAGTTCTTC.

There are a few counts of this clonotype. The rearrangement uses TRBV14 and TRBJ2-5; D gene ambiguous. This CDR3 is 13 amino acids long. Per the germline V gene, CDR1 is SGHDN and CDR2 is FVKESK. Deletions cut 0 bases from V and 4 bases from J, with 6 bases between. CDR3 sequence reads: CASSQDYRETQYF. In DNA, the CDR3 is TGTGCCAGCAGCCAAGACTATCGAGAGACCCAGTACTTC.

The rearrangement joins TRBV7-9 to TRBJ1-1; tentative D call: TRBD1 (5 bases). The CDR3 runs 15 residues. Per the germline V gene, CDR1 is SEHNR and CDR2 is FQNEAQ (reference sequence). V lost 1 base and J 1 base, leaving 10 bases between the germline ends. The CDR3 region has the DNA TGTGCCAGCAGCTTAGTTCAGGGTAGGAACACTGAAGCTTTCTTT. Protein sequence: CASSLVQGRNTEAFF.

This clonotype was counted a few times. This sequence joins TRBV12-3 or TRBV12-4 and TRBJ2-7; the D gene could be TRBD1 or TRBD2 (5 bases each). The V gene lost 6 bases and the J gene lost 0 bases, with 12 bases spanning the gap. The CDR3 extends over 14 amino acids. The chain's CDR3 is CASREGRNSYEQYF. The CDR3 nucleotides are TGTGCCAGCAGAGAGGGACGTAACTCCTACGAGCAGTACTTC.

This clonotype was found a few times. CDR3 DNA sequence: TGTGCCAGCGACCCGAGGCGCTCGGCGCAGTATTTT. It encodes CASDPRRSAQYF. The V gene is TRBV2, the J gene TRBJ2-3; no firm D call. CDR1 is SNHLY, CDR2 FYNNEI, per germline. V shed 8 bases and J shed 10 bases, with 16 bases lying between them. CDR3 length: 12 amino acids.

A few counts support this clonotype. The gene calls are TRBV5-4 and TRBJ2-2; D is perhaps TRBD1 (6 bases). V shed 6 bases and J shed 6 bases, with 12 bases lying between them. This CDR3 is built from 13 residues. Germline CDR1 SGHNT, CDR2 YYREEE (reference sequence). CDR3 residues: CASIPPGAGELFF. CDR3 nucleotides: TGTGCCAGCATCCCCCCAGGGGCCGGGGAGCTGTTTTTT.

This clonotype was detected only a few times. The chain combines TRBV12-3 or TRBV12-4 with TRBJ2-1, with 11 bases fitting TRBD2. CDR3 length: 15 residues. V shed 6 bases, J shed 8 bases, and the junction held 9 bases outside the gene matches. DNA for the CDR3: TGTGCCAGCAGCCCTACTAGCGGGAGTAGTGATGAGCAGTTCTTC. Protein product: CASSPTSGSSDEQFF.

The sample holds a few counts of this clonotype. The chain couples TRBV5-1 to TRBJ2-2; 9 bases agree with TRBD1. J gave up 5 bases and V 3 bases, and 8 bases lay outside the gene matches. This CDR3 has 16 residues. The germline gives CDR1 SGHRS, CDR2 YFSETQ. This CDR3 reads CASSSLTGGRTGELFF. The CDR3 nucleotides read TGCGCCAGCAGCTCCCTGACAGGGGGAAGGACCGGGGAGCTGTTTTTT.

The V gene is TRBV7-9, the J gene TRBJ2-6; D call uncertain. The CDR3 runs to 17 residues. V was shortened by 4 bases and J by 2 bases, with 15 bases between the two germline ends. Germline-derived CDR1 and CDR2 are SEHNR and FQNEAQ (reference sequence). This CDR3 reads CASSSRHGRPGANVLTF. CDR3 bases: TGTGCCAGCAGCTCACGACACGGACGACCTGGGGCCAACGTCCTGACTTTC.

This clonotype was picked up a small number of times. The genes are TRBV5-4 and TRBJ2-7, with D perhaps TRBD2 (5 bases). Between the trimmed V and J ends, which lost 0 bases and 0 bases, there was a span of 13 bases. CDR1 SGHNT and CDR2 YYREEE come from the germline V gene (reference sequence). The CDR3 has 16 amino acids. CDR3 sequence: CASSLASRRSSYEQYF. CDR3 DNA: TGTGCCAGCAGCTTGGCTTCCCGGAGGAGCTCCTACGAGCAGTACTTC.